The entry below describes one T cell receptor (beta chain). Its antigen is not identified. This sample was taken from a study of cytomegalovirus exposure and HLA in healthy donors. The PCR was carried out with 60 Vbeta primers and 13 Jbeta primers. Sequencing was performed with immunoSEQ multiplex PCR; in TCRdb, only in-frame clones are kept and a portion is missing. The table has some 150,000 clones, around 80% seen once. The germline V gene encodes CDR1 SGHTA and CDR2 FQGNSA. V shed 5 bases and J 3 bases; nucleotides not matched to a gene: 10. The CDR3 spans 16 residues. Study results and limitations: A list of about 180 TCR beta chains associated with cytomegalovirus was given. Earlier findings revealed that most TCR beta V segments proved productive either about 87% or about 30% of the time.

The chain has TRBV7-2 and TRBJ2-7, with 10 bases lining up with TRBD1. This TCR was sampled from a man aged 40-55 years in good health and CMV-seronegative. What was sequenced was PBMCs. In DNA, the CDR3 is TGTGCCAGCAGCCCACAGGGGACAGGGGTGATCTACGAGCAGTACTTC. Translating gives CASSPQGTGVIYEQYF. Full variable domain (missing parts from reference TRBV7-2 and TRBJ2-7): GAGVSQSPSNKVTEKGKDVELRCDPISGHTALYWYRQSLGQGLEFLIYFQGNSAPDKSGLPSDRFSAERTGGSVSTLTIQRTQQEDSAVYLCASSPQGTGVIYEQYFGPGTRLTVT.